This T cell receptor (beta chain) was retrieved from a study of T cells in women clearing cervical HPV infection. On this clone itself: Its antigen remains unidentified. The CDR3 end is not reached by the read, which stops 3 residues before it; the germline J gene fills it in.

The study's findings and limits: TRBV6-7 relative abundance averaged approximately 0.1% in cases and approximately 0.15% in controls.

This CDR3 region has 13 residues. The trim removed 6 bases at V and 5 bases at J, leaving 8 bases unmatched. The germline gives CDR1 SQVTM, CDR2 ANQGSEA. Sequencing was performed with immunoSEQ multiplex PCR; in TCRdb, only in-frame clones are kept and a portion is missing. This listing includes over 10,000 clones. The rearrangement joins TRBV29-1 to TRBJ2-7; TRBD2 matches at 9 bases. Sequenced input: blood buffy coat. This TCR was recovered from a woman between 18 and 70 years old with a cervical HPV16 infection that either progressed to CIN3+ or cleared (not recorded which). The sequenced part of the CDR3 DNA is TGCAGCGTGGGGGCGGGGGGGCGTCACGAG. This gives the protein CSVGAGGRHE. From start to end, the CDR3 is CSVGAGGRHEQYF.